This T cell receptor (beta chain) was profiled in a study of PD-1 blockade in mismatch repair-deficient tumors. Notes on the study in general: Tumor-resident clones, often undetectable pretreatment in blood, expanded then contracted after pembrolizumab.

Clones were read by immunoSEQ multiplex PCR, and TCRdb kept only the in-frame ones, dropping some. In the table there are about 68,000 clones, around four fifths of which are singletons. From germline, CDR1 is GTSNPN and CDR2 SVGIG (reference sequence). The V and J ends lost 0 bases and 2 bases, in that order; junction bases with no gene match: 7. CDR3 length: 16 residues. This clone was detected only a few times. Its target is not known. The specimen comprised peripheral blood, sampled 2 weeks after starting pembrolizumab. The source of this sequence is an adult with mismatch repair-deficient cancer. V gene TRBV30 combines with J gene TRBJ2-1; 7 positions agree with TRBD2. The CDR3 DNA sequence: TGTGCCTGGAGTGTACCGGTGGGAGGGGCCTACAATGAGCAGTTCTTC. Residues: CAWSVPVGGAYNEQFF.